The T cell receptor beta chain under discussion was sequenced for a study of radiotherapy plus CTLA-4 blockade in lung cancer. The wider study: There were objective responses in approximately 20% of patients, and 31% had disease control. Study observations and caveats: Early blood T cell clone dynamics, with interferon-beta, were reported to best predict response. Blood saw expansion of tumor-derived TCR clones after radiotherapy plus ipilimumab.

This clone was seen only once. Antigen: not known. Germline V gene lookup returns CDR1 MGHRA and CDR2 YSYEKL. This CDR3 contains 17 residues. V lost 3 bases and J lost 1, with 16 bases in between. The study gave focal radiation plus ipilimumab CTLA-4 blockade to patients with chemo-refractory metastatic non-small-cell lung cancer. Data came from immunoSEQ multiplex PCR; TCRdb stores just in-frame clones and leaves some out. The sample records 30,000 to 40,000 clones, 60% to 85% being singletons. This TCR was recovered from a human donor with non-small cell lung cancer that progressed on radiotherapy plus ipilimumab. The sample was peripheral blood, taken from a patient treated with radiotherapy plus ipilimumab. The J gene is TRBJ1-5, the V gene TRBV4-1; perhaps TRBD1 as D (6 bases). The CDR3 protein is CASSQSYRDLSNQPQHF. As DNA, the CDR3 is TGCGCCAGCAGCCAGAGTTACAGGGATCTCAGCAATCAGCCCCAGCATTTT.